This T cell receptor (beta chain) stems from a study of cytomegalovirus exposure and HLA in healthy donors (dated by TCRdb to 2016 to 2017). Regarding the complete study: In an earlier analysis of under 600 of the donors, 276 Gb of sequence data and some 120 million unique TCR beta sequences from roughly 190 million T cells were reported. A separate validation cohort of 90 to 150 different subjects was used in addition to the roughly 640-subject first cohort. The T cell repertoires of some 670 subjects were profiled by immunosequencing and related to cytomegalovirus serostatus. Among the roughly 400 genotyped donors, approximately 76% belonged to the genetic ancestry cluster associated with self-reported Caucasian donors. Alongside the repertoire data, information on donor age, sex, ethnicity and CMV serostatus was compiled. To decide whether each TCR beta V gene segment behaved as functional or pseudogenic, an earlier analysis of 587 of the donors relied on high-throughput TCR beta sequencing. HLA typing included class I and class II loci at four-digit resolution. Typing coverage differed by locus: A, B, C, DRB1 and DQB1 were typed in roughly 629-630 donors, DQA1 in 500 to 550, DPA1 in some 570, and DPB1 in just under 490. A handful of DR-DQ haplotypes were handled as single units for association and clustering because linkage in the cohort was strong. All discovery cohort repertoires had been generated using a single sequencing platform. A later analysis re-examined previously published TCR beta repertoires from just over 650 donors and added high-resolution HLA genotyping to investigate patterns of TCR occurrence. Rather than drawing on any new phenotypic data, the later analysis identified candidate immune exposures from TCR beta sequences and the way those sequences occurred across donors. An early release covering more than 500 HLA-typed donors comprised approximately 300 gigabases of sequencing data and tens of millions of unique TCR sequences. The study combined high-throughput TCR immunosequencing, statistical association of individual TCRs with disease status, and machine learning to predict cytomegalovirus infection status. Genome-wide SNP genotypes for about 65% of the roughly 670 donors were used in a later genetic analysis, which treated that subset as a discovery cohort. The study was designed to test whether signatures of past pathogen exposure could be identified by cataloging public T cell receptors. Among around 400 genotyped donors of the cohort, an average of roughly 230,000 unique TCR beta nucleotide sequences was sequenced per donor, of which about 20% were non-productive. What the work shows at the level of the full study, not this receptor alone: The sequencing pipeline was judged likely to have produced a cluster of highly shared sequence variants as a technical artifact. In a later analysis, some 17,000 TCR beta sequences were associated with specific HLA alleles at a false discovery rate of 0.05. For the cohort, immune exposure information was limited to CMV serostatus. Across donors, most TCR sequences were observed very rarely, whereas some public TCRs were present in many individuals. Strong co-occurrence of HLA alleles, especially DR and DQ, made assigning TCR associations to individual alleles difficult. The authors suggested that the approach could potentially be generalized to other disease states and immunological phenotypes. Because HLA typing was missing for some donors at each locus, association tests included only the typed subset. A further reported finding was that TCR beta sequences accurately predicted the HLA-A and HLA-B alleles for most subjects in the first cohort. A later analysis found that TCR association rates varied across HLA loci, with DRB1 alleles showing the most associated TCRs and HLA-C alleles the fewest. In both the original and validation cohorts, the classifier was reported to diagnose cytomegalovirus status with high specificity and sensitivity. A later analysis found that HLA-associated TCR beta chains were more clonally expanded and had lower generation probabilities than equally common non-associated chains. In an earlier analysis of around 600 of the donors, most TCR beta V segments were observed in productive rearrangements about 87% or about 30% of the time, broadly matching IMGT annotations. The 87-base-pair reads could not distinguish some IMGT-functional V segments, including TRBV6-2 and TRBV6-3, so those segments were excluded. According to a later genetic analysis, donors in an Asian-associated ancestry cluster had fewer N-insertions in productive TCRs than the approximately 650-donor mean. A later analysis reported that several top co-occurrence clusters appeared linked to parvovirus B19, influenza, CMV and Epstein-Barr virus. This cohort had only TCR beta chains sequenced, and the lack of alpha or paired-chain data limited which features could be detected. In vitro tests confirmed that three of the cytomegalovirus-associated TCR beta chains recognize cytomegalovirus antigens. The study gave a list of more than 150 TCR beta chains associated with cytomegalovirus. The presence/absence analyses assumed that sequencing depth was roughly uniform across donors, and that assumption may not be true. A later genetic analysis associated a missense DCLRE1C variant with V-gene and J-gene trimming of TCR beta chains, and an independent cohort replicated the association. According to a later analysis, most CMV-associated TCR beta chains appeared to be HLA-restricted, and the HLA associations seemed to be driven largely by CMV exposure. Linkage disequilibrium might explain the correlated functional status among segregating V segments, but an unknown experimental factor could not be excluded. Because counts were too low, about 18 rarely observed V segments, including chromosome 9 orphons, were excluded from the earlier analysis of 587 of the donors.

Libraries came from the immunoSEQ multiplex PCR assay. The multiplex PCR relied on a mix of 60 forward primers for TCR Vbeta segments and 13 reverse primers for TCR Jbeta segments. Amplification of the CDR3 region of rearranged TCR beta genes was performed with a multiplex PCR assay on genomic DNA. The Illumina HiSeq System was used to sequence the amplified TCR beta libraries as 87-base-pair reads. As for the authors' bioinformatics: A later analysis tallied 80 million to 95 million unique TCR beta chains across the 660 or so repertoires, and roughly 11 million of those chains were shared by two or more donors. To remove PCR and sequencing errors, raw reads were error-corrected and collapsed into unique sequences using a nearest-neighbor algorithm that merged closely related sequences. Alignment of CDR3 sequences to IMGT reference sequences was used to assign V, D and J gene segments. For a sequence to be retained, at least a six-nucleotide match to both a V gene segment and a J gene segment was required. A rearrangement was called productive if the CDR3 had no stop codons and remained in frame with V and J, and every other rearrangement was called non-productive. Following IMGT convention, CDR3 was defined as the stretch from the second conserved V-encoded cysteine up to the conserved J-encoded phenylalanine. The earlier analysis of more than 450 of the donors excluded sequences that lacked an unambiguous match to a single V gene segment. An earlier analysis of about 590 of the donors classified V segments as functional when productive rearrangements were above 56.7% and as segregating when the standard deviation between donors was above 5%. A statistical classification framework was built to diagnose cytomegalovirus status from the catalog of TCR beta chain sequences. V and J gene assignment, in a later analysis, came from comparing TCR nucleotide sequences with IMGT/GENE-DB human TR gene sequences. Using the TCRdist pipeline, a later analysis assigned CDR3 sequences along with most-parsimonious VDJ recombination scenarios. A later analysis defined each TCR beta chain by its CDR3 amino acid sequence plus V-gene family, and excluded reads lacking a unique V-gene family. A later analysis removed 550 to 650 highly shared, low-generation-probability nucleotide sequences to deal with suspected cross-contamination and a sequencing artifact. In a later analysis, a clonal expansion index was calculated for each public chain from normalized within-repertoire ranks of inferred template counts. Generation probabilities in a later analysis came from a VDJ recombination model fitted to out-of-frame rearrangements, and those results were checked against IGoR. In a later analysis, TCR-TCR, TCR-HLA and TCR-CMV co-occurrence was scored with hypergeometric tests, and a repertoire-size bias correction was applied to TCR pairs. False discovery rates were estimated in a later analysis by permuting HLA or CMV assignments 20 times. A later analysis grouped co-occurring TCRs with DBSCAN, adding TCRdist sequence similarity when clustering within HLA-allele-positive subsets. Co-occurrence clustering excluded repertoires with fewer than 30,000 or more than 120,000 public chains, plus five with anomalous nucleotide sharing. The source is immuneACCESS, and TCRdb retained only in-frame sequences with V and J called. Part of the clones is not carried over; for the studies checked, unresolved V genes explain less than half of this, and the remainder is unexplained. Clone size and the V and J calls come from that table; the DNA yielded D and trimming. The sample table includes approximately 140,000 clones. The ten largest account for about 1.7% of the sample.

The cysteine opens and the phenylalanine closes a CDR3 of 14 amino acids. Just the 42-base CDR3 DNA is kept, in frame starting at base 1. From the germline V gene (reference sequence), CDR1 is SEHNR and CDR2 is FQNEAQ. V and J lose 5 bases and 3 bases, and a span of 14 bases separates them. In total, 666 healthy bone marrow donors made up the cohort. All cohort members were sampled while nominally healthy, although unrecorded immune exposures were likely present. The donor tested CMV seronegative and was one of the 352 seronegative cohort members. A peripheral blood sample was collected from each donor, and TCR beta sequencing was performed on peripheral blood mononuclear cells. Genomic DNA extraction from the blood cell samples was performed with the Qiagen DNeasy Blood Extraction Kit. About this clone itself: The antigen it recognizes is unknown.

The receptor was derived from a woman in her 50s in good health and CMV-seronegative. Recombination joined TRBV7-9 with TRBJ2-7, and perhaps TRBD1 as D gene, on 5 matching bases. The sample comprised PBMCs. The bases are TGTGCCAGCAGCAGAGACAGCGTCAGCTACGAGCAGTACTTC. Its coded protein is CASSRDSVSYEQYF.